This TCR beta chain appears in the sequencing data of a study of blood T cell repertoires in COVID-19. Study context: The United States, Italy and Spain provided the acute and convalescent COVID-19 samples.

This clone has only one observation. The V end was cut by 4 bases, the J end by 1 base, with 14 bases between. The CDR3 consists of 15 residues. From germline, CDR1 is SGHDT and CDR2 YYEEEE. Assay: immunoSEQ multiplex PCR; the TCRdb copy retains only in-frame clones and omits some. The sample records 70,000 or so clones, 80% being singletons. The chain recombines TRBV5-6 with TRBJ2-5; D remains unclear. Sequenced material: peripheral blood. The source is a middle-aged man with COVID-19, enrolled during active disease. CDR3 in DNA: TGTGCCAGCAGCCCCGGGTTGCTGATCCAAGAGACCCAGTACTTC. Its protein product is CASSPGLLIQETQYF.